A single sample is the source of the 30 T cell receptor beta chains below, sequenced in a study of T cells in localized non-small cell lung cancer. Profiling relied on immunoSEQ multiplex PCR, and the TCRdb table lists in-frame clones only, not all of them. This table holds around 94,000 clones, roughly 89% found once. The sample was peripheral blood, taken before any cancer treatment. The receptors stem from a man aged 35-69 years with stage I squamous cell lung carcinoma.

CDR3 protein: CASSPDDTDTQYF. CDR3 sequence (DNA): TGCGCCAGCAGCCCGGACGACACAGATACGCAGTATTTT. The chain carries TRBV5-1 and TRBJ2-3; D not certain. Germline loops: CDR1 SGHRS, CDR2 YFSETQ. The ends were cut back, 4 bases at V and 2 bases at J, with 8 bases in the middle. CDR3 length: 13 residues.

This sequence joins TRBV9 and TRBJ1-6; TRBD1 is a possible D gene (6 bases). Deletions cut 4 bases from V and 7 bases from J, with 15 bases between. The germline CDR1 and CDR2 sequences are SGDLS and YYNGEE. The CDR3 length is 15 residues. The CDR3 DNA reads TGTGCCAGCAGCCGTGGGTCAGGGACAAATTCACCCCTCCACTTT. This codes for CASSRGSGTNSPLHF. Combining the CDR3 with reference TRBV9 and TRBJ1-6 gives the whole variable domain DSGVTQTPKHLITATGQRVTLRCSPRSGDLSVYWYQQSLDQGLQFLIQYYNGEERAKGNILERFSAQQFPDLHSELNLSSLELGDSALYFCASSRGSGTNSPLHFGNGTRLTVT.

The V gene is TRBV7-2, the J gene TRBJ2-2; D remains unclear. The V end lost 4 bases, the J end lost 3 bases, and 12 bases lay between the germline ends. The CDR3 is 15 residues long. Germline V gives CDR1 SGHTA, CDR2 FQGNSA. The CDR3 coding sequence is TGTGCCAGCAGCTCACACAGTTCTCACACCGGGGAGCTGTTTTTT. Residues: CASSSHSSHTGELFF.

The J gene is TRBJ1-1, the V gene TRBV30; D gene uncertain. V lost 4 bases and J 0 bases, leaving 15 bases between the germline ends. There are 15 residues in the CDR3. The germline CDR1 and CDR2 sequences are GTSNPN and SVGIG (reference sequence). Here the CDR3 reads CAWNPGRVMNTEAFF. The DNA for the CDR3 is TGTGCCTGGAACCCGGGGAGAGTGATGAACACTGAAGCTTTCTTT. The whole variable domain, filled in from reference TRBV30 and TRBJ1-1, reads SQTIHQWPATLVQPVGSPLSLECTVEGTSNPNLYWYRQAAGRGLQLLFYSVGIGQISSEVPQNLSASRPQDRQFILSSKKLLLSDSGFYLCAWNPGRVMNTEAFFGQGTRLTVV.

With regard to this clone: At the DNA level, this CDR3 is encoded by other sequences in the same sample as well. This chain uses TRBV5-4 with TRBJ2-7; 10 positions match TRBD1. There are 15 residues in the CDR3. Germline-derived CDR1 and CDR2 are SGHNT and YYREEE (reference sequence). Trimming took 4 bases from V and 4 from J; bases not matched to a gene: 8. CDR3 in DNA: TGTGCCAGCAGCGCACCCGGGACAGGGGTTTACGAGCAGTACTTC. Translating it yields CASSAPGTGVYEQYF.

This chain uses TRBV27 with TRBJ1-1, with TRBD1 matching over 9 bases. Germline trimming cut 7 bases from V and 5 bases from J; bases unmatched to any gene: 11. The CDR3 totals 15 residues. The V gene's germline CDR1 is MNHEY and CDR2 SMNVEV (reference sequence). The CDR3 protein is CASTPRTGVRTEAFF. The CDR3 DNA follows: TGTGCCAGCACCCCCAGGACAGGGGTCCGGACTGAAGCTTTCTTT.

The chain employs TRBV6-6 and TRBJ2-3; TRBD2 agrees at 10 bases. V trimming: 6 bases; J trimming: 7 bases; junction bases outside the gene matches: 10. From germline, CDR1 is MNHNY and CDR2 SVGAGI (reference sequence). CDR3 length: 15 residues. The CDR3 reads CASSQASGGSNTQYF. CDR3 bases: TGTGCCAGCAGCCAGGCTAGCGGGGGTTCGAATACGCAGTATTTT.

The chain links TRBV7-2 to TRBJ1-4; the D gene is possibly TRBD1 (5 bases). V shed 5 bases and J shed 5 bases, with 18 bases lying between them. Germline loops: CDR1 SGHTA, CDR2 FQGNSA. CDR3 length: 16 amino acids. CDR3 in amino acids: CASSANPRASNEKLFF. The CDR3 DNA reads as TGTGCCAGCAGCGCGAACCCCAGGGCGTCGAATGAAAAACTGTTTTTT.

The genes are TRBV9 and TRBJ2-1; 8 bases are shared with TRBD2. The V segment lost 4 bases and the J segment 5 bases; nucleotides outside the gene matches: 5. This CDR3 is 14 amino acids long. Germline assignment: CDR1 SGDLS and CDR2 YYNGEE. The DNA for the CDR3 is TGTGCCAGCAGCTGGCGGGGGGTAAACAATGAGCAGTTCTTC. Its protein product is CASSWRGVNNEQFF. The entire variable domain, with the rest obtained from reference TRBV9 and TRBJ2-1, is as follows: DSGVTQTPKHLITATGQRVTLRCSPRSGDLSVYWYQQSLDQGLQFLIQYYNGEERAKGNILERFSAQQFPDLHSELNLSSLELGDSALYFCASSWRGVNNEQFFGPGTRLTVL.

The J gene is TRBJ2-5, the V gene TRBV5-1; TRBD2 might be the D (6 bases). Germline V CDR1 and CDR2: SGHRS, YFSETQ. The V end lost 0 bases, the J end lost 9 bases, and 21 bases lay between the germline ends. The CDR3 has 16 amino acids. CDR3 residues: CASSLAASLRGGAQYF. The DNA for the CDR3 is TGCGCCAGCAGCTTGGCGGCGTCGCTGCGCGGCGGGGCCCAGTACTTC.

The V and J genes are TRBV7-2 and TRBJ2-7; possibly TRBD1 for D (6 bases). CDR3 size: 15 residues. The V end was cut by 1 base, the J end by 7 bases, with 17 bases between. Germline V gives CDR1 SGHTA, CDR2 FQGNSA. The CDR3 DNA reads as TGTGCCAGCAGCTTAGAAGGACAGATTGCCTTGGAGCAGTACTTC. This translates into CASSLEGQIALEQYF.

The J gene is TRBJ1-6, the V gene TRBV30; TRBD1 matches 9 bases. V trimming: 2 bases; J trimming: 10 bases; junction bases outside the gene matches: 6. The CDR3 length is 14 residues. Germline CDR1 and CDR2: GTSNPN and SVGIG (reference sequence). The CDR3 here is CAWSLTGGESPLHF. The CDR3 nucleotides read TGTGCCTGGAGTCTGACAGGGGGTGAATCACCCCTCCACTTT.

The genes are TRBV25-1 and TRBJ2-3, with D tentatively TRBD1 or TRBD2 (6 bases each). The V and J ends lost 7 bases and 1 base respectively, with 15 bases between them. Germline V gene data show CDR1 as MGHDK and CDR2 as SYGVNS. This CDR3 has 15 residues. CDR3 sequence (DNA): TGTGCCAGCAATTACGGTGGGGGGCGCACAGATACGCAGTATTTT. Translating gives CASNYGGGRTDTQYF.

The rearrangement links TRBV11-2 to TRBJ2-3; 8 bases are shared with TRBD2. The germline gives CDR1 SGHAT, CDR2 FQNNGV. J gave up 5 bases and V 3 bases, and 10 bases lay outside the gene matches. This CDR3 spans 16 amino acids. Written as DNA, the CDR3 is TGTGCCAGCAGCTTTCGACGGGGGGGCGGTGGAGATACGCAGTATTTT. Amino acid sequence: CASSFRRGGGGDTQYF. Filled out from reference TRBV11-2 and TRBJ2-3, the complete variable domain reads EAGVAQSPRYKIIEKRQSVAFWCNPISGHATLYWYQQILGQGPKLLIQFQNNGVVDDSQLPKDRFSAERLKGVDSTLKIQPAKLEDSAVYLCASSFRRGGGGDTQYFGPGTRLTVL.

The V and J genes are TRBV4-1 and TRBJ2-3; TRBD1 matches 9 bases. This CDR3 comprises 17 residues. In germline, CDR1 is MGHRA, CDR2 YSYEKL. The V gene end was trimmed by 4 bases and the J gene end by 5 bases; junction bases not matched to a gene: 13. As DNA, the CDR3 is TGCGCCAGCAGCCCCCCCACCGGGACAGGGCGAGGAGATACGCAGTATTTT. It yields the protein CASSPPTGTGRGDTQYF.

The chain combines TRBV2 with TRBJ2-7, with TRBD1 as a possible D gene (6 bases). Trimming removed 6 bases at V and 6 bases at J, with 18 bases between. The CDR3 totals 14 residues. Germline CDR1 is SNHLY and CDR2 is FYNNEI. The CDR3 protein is CASSQDPGTSEQYF. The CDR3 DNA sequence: TGTGCCAGCAGCCAGGACCCCGGGACAAGCGAGCAGTACTTC.

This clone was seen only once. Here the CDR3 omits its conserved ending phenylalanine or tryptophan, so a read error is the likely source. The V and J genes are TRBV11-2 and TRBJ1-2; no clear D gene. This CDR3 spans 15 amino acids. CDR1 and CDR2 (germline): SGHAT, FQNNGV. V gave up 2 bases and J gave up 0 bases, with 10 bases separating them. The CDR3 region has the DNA TGTGCCAGCAGCTTACGGGCACCGACTAACTATGGCTACACCCTC. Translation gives CASSLRAPTNYGYTL.

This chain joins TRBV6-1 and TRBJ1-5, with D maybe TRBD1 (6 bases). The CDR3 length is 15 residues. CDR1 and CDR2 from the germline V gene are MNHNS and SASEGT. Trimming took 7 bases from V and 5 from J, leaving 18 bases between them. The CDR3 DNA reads TGTGCCAGCAATTTGAAAGCGGACAGTTATCAGCCCCAGCATTTT. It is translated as CASNLKADSYQPQHF.

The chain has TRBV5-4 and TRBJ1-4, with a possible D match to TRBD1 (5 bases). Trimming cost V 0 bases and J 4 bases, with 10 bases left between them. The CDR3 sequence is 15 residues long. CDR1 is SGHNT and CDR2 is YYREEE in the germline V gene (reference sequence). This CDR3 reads CASSLGGDLNEKLFF. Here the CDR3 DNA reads TGTGCCAGCAGCTTGGGGGGGGACCTTAATGAAAAACTGTTTTTT. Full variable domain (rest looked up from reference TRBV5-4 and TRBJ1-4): ETGVTQSPTHLIKTRGQQVTLRCSSQSGHNTVSWYQQALGQGPQFIFQYYREEENGRGNFPPRFSGLQFPNYSSELNVNALELDDSALYLCASSLGGDLNEKLFFGSGTQLSVL.

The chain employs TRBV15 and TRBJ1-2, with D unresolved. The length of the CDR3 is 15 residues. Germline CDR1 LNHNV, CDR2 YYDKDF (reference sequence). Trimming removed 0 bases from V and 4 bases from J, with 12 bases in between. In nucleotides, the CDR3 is TGTGCCACCAGCAGAGATGCGGACGGAACCTATGGCTACACCTTC. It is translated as CATSRDADGTYGYTF. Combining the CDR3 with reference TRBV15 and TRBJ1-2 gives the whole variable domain DAMVIQNPRYQVTQFGKPVTLSCSQTLNHNVMYWYQQKSSQAPKLLFHYYDKDFNNEADTPDNFQSRRPNTSFCFLDIRSPGLGDTAMYLCATSRDADGTYGYTFGSGTRLTVV.

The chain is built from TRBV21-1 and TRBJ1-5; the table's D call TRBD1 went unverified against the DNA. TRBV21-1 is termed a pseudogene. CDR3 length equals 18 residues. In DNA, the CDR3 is TGTGCCAGCAGCAAACAGGGAATGGTAGTACGGAGCAATCAGCCCCAGCATTTT. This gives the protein CASSKQGMVVRSNQPQHF.

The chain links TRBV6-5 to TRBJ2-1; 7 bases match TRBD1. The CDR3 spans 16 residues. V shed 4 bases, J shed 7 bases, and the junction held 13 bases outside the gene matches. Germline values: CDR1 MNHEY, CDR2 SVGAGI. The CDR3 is CASSWVGGLSRNEQFF. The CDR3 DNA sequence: TGTGCCAGCAGTTGGGTAGGGGGCCTCAGTAGGAATGAGCAGTTCTTC.

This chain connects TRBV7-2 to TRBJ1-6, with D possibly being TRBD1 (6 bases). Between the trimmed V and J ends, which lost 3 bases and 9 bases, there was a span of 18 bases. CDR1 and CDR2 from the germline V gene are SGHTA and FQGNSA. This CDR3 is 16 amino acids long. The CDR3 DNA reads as TGTGCCAGCAGCTTTATTGGGGGGGCGGGAGGTTCACCCCTCCACTTT. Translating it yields CASSFIGGAGGSPLHF.

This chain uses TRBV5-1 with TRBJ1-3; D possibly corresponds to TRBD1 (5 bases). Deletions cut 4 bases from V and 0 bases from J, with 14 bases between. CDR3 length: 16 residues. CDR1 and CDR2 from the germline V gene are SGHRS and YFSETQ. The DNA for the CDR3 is TGCGCCAGCAGCAGGGGACGGTCCGGCTCTGGAAACACCATATATTTT. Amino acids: CASSRGRSGSGNTIYF.

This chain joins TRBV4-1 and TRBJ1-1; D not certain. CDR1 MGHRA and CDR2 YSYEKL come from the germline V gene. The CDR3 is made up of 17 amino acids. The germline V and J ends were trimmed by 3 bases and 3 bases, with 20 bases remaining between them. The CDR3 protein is CASSQDPGGVRDTEAFF. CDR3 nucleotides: TGCGCCAGCAGCCAGGACCCCGGTGGGGTGAGGGACACTGAAGCTTTCTTT.

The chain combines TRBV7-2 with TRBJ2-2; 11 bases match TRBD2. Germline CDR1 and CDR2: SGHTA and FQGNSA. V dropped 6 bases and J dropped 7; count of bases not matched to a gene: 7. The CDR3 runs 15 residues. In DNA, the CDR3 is TGTGCCAGCAGGCAACCGGGACTAGCGGTCGGGGAGCTGTTTTTT. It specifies CASRQPGLAVGELFF.

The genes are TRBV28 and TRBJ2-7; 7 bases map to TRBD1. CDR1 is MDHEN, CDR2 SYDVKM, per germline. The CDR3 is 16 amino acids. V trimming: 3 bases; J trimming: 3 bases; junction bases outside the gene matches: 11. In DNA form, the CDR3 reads TGTGCCAGCAGTTTTAGGCCGGGACAGTCCCTCTACGAGCAGTACTTC. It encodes CASSFRPGQSLYEQYF.

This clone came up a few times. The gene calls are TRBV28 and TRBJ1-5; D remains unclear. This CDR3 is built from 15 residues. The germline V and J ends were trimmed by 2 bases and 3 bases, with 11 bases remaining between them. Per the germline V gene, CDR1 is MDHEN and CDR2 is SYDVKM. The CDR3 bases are TGTGCCAGCAGTTTAATTCTAACAGCCAATCAGCCCCAGCATTTT. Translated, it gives CASSLILTANQPQHF.

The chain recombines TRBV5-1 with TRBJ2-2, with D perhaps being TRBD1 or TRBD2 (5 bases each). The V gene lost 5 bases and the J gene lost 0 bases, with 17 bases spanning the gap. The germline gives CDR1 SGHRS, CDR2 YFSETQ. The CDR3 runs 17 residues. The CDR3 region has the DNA TGCGCCAGCAGTGGGACCGGGACCAACGCGAACACCGGGGAGCTGTTTTTT. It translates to CASSGTGTNANTGELFF.

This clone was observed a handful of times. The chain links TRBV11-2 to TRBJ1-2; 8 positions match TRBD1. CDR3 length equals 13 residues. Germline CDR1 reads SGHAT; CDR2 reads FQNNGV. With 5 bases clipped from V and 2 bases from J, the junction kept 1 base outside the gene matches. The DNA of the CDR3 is TGTGCCAGCAGCCGGGACAGGAACTATGGCTACACCTTC. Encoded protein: CASSRDRNYGYTF.